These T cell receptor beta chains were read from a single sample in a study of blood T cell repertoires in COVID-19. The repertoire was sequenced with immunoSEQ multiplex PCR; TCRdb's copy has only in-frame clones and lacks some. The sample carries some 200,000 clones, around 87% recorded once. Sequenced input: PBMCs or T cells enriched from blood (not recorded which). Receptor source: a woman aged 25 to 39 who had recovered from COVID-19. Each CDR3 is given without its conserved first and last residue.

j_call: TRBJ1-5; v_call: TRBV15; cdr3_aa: ATSRDPQGGNQPQH
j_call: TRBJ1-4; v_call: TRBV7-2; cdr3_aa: ASSSTGWPNEKLF
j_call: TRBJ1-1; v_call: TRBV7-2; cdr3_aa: ASSLAPSLRQGGNTEAF
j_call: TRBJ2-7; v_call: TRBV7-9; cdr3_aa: ASSTDWYEQY
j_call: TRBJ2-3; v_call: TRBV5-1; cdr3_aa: ASSLVSGRGTDTQY
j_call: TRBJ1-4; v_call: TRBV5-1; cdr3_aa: ASSYSVNEKLF
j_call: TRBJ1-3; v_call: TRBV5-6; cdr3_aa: ASSRGDSVNTIY
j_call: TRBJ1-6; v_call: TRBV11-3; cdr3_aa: ASRLQGGSPLH
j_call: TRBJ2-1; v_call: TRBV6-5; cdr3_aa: AAGTGHYNEQF
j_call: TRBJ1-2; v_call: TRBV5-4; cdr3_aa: ASSFWQGYGYT
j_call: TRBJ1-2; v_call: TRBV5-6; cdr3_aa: ASSLSGQPYGYT
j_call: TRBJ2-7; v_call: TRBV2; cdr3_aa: ASRPQLAGIYEQY
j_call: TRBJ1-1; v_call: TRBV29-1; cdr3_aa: SAPKLGGTEAF
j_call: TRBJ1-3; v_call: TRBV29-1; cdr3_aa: SVEGGSGGNTIY
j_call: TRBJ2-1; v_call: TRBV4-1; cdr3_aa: ASSQVPSGGMNEQF
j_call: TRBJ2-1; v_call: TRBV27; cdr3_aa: ASSPDYYNEQF
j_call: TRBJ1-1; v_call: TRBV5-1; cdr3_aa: ASSLKGGFEAF
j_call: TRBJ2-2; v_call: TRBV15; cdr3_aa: ATSREGRGPNTGELF
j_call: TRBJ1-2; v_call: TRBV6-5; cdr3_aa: ASSASAGYGYT
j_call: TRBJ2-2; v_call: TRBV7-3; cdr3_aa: ASSLDPGTSSAGELF
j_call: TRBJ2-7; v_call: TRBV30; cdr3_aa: AWSVRSGEQY
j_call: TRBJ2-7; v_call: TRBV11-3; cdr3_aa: ASSPYRGSDPYEQY
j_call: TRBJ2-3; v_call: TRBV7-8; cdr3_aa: ASILGGTDTQY
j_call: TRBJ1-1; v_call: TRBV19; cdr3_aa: AISTYMNTEAF
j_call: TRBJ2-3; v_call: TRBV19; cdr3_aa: ASSTPDRADTQY
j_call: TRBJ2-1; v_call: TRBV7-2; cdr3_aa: ASSLYRYNEQF
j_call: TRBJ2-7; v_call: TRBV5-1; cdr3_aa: ASTGDSNSYEQY
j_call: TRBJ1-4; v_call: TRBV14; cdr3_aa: ASSQGGVGDYEKLF
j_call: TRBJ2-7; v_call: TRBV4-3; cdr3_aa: ASSQSGGQGREQY
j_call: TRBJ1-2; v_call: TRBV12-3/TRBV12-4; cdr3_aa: ASTTVGGGYT
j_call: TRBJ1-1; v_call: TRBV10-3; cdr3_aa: AISGGREYTEAF
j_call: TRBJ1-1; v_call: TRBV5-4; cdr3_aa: ASSPGHNTEAF
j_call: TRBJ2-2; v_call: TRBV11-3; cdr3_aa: ASRTGNANTGELF
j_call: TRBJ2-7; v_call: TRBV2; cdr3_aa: ASSERSYEQY
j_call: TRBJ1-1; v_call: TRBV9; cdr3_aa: ASSVVGGLGTEAF
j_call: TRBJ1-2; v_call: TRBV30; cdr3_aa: AWSVSDYGYT